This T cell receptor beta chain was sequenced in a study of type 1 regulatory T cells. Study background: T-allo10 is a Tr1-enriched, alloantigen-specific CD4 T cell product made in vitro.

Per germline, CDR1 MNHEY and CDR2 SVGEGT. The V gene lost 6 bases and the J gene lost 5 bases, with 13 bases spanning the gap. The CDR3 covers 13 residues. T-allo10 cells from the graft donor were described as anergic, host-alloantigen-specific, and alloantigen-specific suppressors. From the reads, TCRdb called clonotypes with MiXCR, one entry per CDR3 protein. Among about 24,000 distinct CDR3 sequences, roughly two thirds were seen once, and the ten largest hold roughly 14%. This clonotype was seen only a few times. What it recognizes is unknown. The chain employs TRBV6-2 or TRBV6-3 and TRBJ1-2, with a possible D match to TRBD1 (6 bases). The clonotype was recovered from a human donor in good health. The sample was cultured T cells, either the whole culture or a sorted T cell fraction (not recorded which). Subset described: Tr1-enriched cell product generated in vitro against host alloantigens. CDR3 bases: TGTGCCAGCAGCCCTGACAGGAGATATGGCTACACCTTC. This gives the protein CASSPDRRYGYTF.